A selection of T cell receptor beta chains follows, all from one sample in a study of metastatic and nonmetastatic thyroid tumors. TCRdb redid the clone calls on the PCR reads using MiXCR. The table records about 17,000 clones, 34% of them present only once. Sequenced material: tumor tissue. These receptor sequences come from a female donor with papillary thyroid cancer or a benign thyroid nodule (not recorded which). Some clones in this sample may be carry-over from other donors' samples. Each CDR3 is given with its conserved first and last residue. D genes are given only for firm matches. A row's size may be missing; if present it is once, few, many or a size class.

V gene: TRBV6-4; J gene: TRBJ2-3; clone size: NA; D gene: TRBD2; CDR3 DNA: TGTGCCAGCAGAGAGCGGGAGTCGATCACAGATACGCCGTATTTT; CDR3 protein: CASRERESITDTPYF
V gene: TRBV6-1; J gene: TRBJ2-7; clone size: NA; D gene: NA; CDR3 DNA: TGTGCCAGCAGTGGCTACGAGCAGTACTTC; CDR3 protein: CASSGYEQYF
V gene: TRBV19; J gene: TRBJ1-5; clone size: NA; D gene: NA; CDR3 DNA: TGTGCCAGTAGTATAGGTAGTAGCAATCAGCCCCAGCATTTT; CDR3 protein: CASSIGSSNQPQHF
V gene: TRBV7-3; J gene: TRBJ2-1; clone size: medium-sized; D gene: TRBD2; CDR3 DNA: TGTGCCAGCAGCTCTAACGGGCGGGAGGCCAGCTCCTACAATGAGCAGTTCTTC; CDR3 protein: CASSSNGREASSYNEQFF
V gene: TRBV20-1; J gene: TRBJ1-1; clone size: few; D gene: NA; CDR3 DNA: TGCAGTGCTAGAGATAGGAACGGGTGGGCTGAGGCTTTCTTT; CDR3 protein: CSARDRNGWAEAFF
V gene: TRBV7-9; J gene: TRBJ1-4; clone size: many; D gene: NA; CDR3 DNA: TGTGCCAGCAGCGAGGGGTTGGCTAATGAAAAACTGTTTTTT; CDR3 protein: CASSEGLANEKLFF
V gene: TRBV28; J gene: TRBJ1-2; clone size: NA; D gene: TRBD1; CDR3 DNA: TGTGCCAGCAGTTTTTCTATAATAGCGGGACAGGCCGACCTTAACTATGGCTACACCTTC; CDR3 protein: CASSFSIIAGQADLNYGYTF
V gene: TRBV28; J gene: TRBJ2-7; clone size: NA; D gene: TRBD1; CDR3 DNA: TGTGCCAGCTCCGGACAGGGTTCCAACTACGAGCAGTACTTC; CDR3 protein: CASSGQGSNYEQYF
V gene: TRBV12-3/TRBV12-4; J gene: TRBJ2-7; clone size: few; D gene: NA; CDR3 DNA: TGTGCCAGCAGTTCCTCAGGGAGCCACGAGCAGTACTTC; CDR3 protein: CASSSSGSHEQYF
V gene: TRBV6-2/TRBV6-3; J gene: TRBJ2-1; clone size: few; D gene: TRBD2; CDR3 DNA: TGTGCCAGCAGTTACTCGACTAGCGGACACAATGAGCAGTTCTTC; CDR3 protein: CASSYSTSGHNEQFF
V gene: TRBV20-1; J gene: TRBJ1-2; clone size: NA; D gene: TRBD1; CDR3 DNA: TGCAGTGCTTCAGACAGGGGAAGGAGTGGCTACACCTTC; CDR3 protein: CSASDRGRSGYTF
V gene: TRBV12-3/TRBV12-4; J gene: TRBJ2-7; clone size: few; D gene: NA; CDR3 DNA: TGTTCCAGCAGTCAGGGACCCGGGGCCTACGAGCAGTGCTTC; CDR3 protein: CSSSQGPGAYEQCF
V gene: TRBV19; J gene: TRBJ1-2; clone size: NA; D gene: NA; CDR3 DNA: TGTGCCGGTAGTGACACAGGGTATGGCTACACCTTC; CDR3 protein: CAGSDTGYGYTF
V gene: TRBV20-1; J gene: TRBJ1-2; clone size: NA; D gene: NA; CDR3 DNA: TGCAGTGCTACACATAGAGCCAATTTCTATGGCTACACCTTC; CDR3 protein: CSATHRANFYGYTF
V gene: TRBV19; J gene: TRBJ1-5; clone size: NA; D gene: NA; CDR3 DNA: TGTGCCAGTAGGCCGGGCAGGTACGGCAATCAGCCCCAGCATTTT; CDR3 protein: CASRPGRYGNQPQHF
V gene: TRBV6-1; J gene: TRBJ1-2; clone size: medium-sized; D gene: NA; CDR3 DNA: TGTGCCAGCAGTCCCCAACGACAAAACAACTATGGCTACACCTTC; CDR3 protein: CASSPQRQNNYGYTF
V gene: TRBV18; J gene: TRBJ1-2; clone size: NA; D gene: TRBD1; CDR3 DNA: TGTGCCAGCTCACCATCGCAGGGGGCAGACTATGGCTACACCTTC; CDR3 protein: CASSPSQGADYGYTF
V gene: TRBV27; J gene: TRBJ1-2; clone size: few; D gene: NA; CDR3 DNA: TGTGCCAGCAGTGAAAATCCGGACATCTATGGCTACACCTTC; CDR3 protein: CASSENPDIYGYTF
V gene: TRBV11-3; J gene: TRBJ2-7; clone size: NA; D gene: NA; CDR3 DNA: TGTGCCAGCAGCTTATCGCGGGACAGAACCTACGAGCAGTACTTC; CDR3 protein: CASSLSRDRTYEQYF
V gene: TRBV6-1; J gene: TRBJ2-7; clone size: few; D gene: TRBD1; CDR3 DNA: TGTGCCAGCAGTCAGGGGGCGGGCGGGATCGCGGGCGAGCAGTACTTC; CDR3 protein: CASSQGAGGIAGEQYF
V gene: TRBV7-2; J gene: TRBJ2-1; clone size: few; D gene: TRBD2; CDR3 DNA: TGTGCCAGCAGCTTAGAGCTAGCGGGAGTGAATGAGCAGTTCTTC; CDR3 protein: CASSLELAGVNEQFF
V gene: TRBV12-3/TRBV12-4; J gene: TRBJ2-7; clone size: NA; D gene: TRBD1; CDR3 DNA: TGTGCCAGCAGTCCCGACAGGGCCTACGAGCAGTACTTC; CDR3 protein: CASSPDRAYEQYF
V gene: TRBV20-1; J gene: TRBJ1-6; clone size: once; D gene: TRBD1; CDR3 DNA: TGCAGTGCTAGAGACCCGACAGGGGGCTACTCACCCCTCCACTTT; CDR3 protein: CSARDPTGGYSPLHF
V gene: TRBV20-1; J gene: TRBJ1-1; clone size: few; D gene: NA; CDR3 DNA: TGCAGTGCTAGGGGCTCAGGGTATGAGACTGAAGCTTTCTTT; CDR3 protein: CSARGSGYETEAFF
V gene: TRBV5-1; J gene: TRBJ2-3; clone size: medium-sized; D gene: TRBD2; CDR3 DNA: TGCGCCAGCAGCTTGGGACTAGCGGGAGGGAGCACAGATACGCAGTATTTT; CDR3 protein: CASSLGLAGGSTDTQYF
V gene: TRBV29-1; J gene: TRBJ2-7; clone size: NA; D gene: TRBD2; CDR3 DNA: TGCAGCGTTGGGGATAGCGGGAGCTTCTACGAGCAGTACTTC; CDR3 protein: CSVGDSGSFYEQYF
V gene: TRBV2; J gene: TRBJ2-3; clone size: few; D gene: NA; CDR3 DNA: TGTGCCAGTGGGGCCCCGCGGGCCACAGATACGCAGTATTTT; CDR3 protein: CASGAPRATDTQYF
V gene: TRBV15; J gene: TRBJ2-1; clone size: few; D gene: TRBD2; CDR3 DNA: TGTGCCACCAGCAGAGCGGGAGGGAACAATGAGCAGTTCTTC; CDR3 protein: CATSRAGGNNEQFF
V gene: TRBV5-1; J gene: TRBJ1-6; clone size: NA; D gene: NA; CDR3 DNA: TGCGCCAGCAGCTCCCGGCAGGGGTCCTATAATTCACCCCTCCACTTT; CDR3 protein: CASSSRQGSYNSPLHF
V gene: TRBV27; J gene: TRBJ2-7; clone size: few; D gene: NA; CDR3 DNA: TGTGCCAGCAGTAGGTTCCGGGGGTACGAGCAGTACTTC; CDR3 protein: CASSRFRGYEQYF
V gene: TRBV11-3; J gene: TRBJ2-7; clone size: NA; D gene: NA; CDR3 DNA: TGTGCCAGCAGTCCCGACCGTGACGAGCAGTACTTC; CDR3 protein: CASSPDRDEQYF
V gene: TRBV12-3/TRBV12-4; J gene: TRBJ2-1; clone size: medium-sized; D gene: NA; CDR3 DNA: TGTGCCAGCAGTTTAAGTGGGAGTACGGGCAATGAGCAGTTCTTC; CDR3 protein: CASSLSGSTGNEQFF
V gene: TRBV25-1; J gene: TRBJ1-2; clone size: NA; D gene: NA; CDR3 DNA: TGTGCCAGCAGTCTCGGAACTAACTATGGCTACACCTTC; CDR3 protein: CASSLGTNYGYTF
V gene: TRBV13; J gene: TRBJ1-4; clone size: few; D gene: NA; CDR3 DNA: TGTGCCAGCAGCCAGAGAGGGAACAATGAAAAACTGTTTTTT; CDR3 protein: CASSQRGNNEKLFF
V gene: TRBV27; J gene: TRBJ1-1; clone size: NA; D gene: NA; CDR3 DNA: TGTGCCAGCAGTTTATCTTTGGCATCGCAAAGGGACACTGAAGCTTTCTTT; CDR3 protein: CASSLSLASQRDTEAFF
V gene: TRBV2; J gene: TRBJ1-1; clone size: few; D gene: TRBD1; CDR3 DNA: TGTGCCAGCAGTGCCACGACAGGGGGCTTCACTGAAGCTTTCTTT; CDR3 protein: CASSATTGGFTEAFF
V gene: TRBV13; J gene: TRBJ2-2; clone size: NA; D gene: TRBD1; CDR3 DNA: TGTGCCAGCAGTTCCGGGACAGTCGCGAACACCGGGGAGCTGTTTTTT; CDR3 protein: CASSSGTVANTGELFF
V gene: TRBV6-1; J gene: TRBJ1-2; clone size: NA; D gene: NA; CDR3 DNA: TGTGCCAGCAGTGCGGGGGAACCATATGGCTACACCTTC; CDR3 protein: CASSAGEPYGYTF
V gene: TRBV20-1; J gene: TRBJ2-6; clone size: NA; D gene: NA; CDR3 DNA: TGCAGTTCTAAGGACAGCTCTTGGGCCAACGTCCTGACTTTC; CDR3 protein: CSSKDSSWANVLTF
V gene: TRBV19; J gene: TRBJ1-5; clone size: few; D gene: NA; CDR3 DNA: TGTGCCAGTAGTATACAGGCGGAACAGCCCCAGCATTTT; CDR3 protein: CASSIQAEQPQHF
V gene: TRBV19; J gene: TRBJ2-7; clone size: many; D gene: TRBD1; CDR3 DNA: TGTGCCAGTAGTAAATCCCCGGGACAGGGTACCTACGAGCAGTACTTC; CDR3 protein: CASSKSPGQGTYEQYF
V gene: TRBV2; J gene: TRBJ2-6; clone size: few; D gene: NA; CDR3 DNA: TGTGCCAGCAGTGCTGGGGCCAACGTCCTGACTTTC; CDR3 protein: CASSAGANVLTF
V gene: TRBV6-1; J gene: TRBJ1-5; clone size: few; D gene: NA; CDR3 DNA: TGTGCCAGCAGTGCAGGGGATAGCAATCAGCCCCAGCATTTT; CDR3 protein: CASSAGDSNQPQHF
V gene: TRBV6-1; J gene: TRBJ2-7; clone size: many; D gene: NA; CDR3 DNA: TGTGCCAGCAGTGTTAGCCACCCGGCCGCCCACGAGCAGTACTTC; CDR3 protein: CASSVSHPAAHEQYF
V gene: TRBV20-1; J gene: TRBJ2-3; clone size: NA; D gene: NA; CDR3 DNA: TGCAGTCTCGCCGCAGCCCACAAGGGGGATACGCAGTATTTT; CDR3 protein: CSLAAAHKGDTQYF
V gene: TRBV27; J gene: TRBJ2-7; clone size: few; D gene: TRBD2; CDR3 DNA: TGTGCCAGCAGTTCCGAGTTAGGGACTAGCAGATACGAGCAGTACTTC; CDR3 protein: CASSSELGTSRYEQYF
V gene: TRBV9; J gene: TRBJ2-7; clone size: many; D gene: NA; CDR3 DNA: TGTGCCAGCAGTAGACAGGCTGGGAGCTACGAGCAGTACTTC; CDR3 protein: CASSRQAGSYEQYF
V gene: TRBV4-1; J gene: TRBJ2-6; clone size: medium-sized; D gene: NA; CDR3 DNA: TGCGCCAGCAGCCAAGGAGTAGGGAACTCTGGGGCCAACGTCCTGACTTTC; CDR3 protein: CASSQGVGNSGANVLTF
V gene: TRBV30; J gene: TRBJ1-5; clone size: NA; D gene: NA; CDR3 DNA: TGTGCCTGGAGCGGAGGGTGGGATCAGCCCCAGCATTTT; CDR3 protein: CAWSGGWDQPQHF
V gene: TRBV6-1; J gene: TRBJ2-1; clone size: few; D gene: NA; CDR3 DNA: TGTGCCAGCAGTCTTAGTGGGGGCAATGAGCAGTTCTTC; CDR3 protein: CASSLSGGNEQFF
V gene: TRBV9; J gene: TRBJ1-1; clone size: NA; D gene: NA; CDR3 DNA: TGTGCCAGCAGCGTACGAGGAGTTCGGAATGAAGCTTTCTTT; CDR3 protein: CASSVRGVRNEAFF
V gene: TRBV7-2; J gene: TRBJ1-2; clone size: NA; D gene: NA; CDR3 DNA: TGTGCCAGCAGCCCCCTGTGGGGGGATGGCTACACCTTC; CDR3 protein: CASSPLWGDGYTF
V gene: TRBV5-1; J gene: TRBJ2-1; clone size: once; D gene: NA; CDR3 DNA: TGCGCCAGCAGCTTGGGGGCAGATTCCTACAATGAGCAGTTCTTC; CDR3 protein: CASSLGADSYNEQFF
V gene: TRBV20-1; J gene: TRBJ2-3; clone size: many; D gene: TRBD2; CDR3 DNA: TGCAGTGCGGACCCCCGGGGGGGGCGGGAGAGGGCAGATACGCAGTATTTT; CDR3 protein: CSADPRGGRERADTQYF
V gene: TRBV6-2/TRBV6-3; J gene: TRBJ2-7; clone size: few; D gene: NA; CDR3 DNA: TGTGCCACCCAGGCGCGGCATAGCTCCCACGAGCAGTACTTC; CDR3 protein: CATQARHSSHEQYF
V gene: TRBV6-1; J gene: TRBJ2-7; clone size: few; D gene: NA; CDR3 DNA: TGTGCCAGCAGGCCCCCGGGACAATCCTACGAGCAGTACTTC; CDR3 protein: CASRPPGQSYEQYF
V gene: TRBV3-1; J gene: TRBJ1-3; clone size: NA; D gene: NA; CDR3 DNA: TGTGCCAGCAGCCCGACGGCCTCTGGAAACACCATATATTTT; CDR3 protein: CASSPTASGNTIYF